The present entry profiles one T cell receptor beta chain with its context. The antigen is not known. Produced via immunoSEQ multiplex PCR; TCRdb's table is partial and in-frame only. Here the sample spans around 2.5 million clones, approximately 93% being singletons. The data were obtained in a study of shared clonotypes between healthy human individuals. Study-level points and caveats: Of the naive CD4 clonotypes, roughly 5% were shared across a handful of donors.

The receptor was derived from a man younger than 30 in good health. Some clones in this sample may be carry-over from other donors' samples. The sequencing sample was made of naive CD4+ T cells from PBMCs. Subset: CD45RA+ positively selected.

CDR3 region: CASSPRSSSTDTQYF. The CDR3 DNA reads TGTGCCAGCAGCCCACGATCGAGTAGCACAGATACGCAGTATTTT. The V and J genes are TRBV7-9 and TRBJ2-3; no clear D gene. There are 15 residues in the CDR3. Trimming stripped 5 bases from V and 0 bases from J, with 12 bases between. CDR1 and CDR2 from the germline V gene are SEHNR and FQNEAQ (reference sequence).